This record covers a single T cell receptor (beta chain). Its target is unknown. This entry belongs to a study of shared clonotypes between healthy human individuals. Germline-derived CDR1 and CDR2 are SGHDT and YYEEEE. The CDR3 spans 15 residues. V was clipped by 4 bases and J by 3 bases, with 14 bases between them. An assay was performed, and its level was deep. Sequencing was performed with immunoSEQ multiplex PCR; in TCRdb, only in-frame clones are kept and a portion is missing. Altogether some 980,000 clones are present, 76% being singletons, with the ten largest covering over 1.3%. Study-level points and caveats: With few donors, the genetic and exposure-history diversity represented was limited. Across subsets, estimated richness was generally greater for naive than for memory populations.

The TCR comes from a man in his late teens or twenties in good health. The chain couples TRBV5-6 to TRBJ1-3, with D maybe TRBD1 (5 bases). What was sequenced was memory CD4+ T cells sorted from blood. The subset was: CD45RA-negative fraction. The CDR3 is CASSHRGPGGNTIYF. CDR3 in DNA: TGTGCCAGCAGCCACCGGGGCCCGGGTGGAAACACCATATATTTT.